Listed here are 30 T cell receptor beta chains from one sample, sequenced in a study of cytomegalovirus exposure and HLA in healthy donors. The PCR made use of 60 Vbeta and 13 Jbeta primers. TCRdb's copy holds only in-frame clones and misses some; the assay was immunoSEQ multiplex PCR. The sample shows more than 90,000 clones, 75% to 85% of them seen only once. The sequenced material came from PBMCs. The receptors here all came from a woman between 18 and 30 years old in good health and CMV-seropositive.

The chain employs TRBV6-6 and TRBJ1-2, with D maybe TRBD1 (5 bases). The CDR3 spans 13 residues. Trimming shortened V by 5 bases and J by 6 bases, and 13 bases separated the two germline ends. Germline V gene data show CDR1 as MNHNY and CDR2 as SVGAGI (reference sequence). The CDR3 coding sequence is TGTGCCAGCAGTCCATTCAGGGATAATGGCTACACCTTC. It encodes CASSPFRDNGYTF.

The chain combines TRBV5-4 with TRBJ1-3, with D hard to call. Germline CDR1 and CDR2: SGHNT and YYREEE (reference sequence). The CDR3 is made up of 16 amino acids. Trimming cost V 0 bases and J 0 bases, with 10 bases left between them. The CDR3, as DNA: TGTGCCAGCAGCTTGGGACACGTCCGCTCTGGAAACACCATATATTTT. Residues: CASSLGHVRSGNTIYF.

This rearrangement joins TRBV5-6 to TRBJ2-3; D gene unclear. Germline V lookup: CDR1 SGHDT, CDR2 YYEEEE. The CDR3 is made up of 16 amino acids. V was cut by 4 bases and J by 1 base, with 16 bases left in between. DNA of the CDR3: TGTGCCAGCAGCACCCGAGGAGCGAGACGCACAGATACGCAGTATTTT. Its translation: CASSTRGARRTDTQYF. The full variable domain, its missing parts supplied by reference TRBV5-6 and TRBJ2-3, is DAGVTQSPTHLIKTRGQQVTLRCSPKSGHDTVSWYQQALGQGPQFIFQYYEEEERQRGNFPDRFSGHQFPNYSSELNVNALLLGDSALYLCASSTRGARRTDTQYFGPGTRLTVL.

This clone turned up a few times. The CDR3 sequence is CASSSRLAEVNTEAFF. As DNA, the CDR3 is TGTGCCAGCAGCTCGCGCCTAGCGGAAGTGAACACTGAAGCTTTCTTT. The chain uses TRBV7-3 and TRBJ1-1; D is ambiguous. The CDR3 length is 16 residues. CDR1 and CDR2 (germline): SGHTA, FQGTGA. Between the trimmed V and J ends, which lost 4 bases and 0 bases, there was a span of 15 bases.

This clone was seen more than once but under ten times. The rearrangement joins TRBV19 to TRBJ1-1; TRBD1 matches at 7 bases. The germline CDR1 and CDR2 sequences are LNHDA and SQIVND (reference sequence). V shed 3 bases and J 0 bases; nucleotides not matched to a gene: 7. This CDR3 region has 16 residues. CDR3 region: CASSIPSTGMNTEAFF. The CDR3 DNA sequence: TGTGCCAGTAGTATCCCCTCGACAGGGATGAACACTGAAGCTTTCTTT.

This clone occurred a few times. The chain joins TRBV28 to TRBJ1-1; D is possibly TRBD1 (6 bases). The CDR3 is 13 amino acids. Between the trimmed V and J ends, which lost 3 bases and 6 bases, there was a span of 11 bases. The germline gives CDR1 MDHEN, CDR2 SYDVKM. CDR3 bases: TGTGCCAGCAGTTTGTCAGGGGTTGCTGAAGCTTTCTTT. This sequence encodes CASSLSGVAEAFF.

V gene TRBV5-4 combines with J gene TRBJ1-4; D possibly corresponds to TRBD1 (6 bases). Trimming cost V 10 bases and J 5 bases, with 24 bases left between them. The CDR3 totals 16 residues. Germline CDR1 SGHNT, CDR2 YYREEE (reference sequence). CDR3 amino acids: CAGGPEPGTHNEKLFF. The CDR3 DNA follows: TGTGCCGGGGGCCCCGAGCCTGGGACACACAATGAAAAACTGTTTTTT.

The V call is TRBV10-1, the J call TRBJ1-3; no reliable D call. Trimming cost V 3 bases and J 2 bases, with 5 bases left between them. The CDR3 is made up of 13 amino acids. The V gene's germline CDR1 is WNHNN and CDR2 SYGVQD (reference sequence). This CDR3 reads CASSEQTGNTIYF. The CDR3 DNA follows: TGCGCCAGCAGTGAACAGACTGGAAACACCATATATTTT.

This rearrangement joins TRBV27 to TRBJ1-1, with 7 nucleotides matching TRBD1. Germline-derived CDR1 and CDR2 are MNHEY and SMNVEV (reference sequence). There are 16 residues in the CDR3. Trimming at V came to 5 bases and at J to 4 bases, leaving 13 bases not matched to a gene. This chain's CDR3 is CASSPLWTGGTTEAFF. For the CDR3, the DNA is TGTGCCAGCAGTCCCCTGTGGACAGGTGGGACCACTGAAGCTTTCTTT.

This chain joins TRBV6-1 and TRBJ2-3; D is uncertain. The CDR3 length is 12 residues. Trimming removed 3 bases from V and 6 bases from J, with 7 bases in between. Germline-derived CDR1 and CDR2 are MNHNS and SASEGT. In DNA, the CDR3 is TGTGCCAGCAGTGACGCTGAGGATACGCAGTATTTT. This encodes CASSDAEDTQYF.

The rearrangement uses TRBV10-2 and TRBJ1-1, with D unresolved. Germline-derived CDR1 and CDR2 are WSHSY and SAAADI. V shed 0 bases and J shed 4 bases, with 12 bases lying between them. This CDR3 is 15 amino acids long. CDR3: CASSESPAVGTEAFF. CDR3 DNA: TGCGCCAGCAGTGAGTCGCCTGCGGTGGGCACTGAAGCTTTCTTT.

The rearrangement uses TRBV5-1 and TRBJ2-3, with D uncertain. CDR3 size: 13 residues. From germline, CDR1 is SGHRS and CDR2 YFSETQ. V shed 4 bases and J shed 3 bases, with 9 bases lying between them. The CDR3 loop reads CASSPPVTDTQYF. The CDR3 DNA reads TGCGCCAGCAGCCCCCCTGTAACAGATACGCAGTATTTT.

This chain connects TRBV14 to TRBJ1-2, with D tentatively TRBD1 (5 bases). Looked up from germline, CDR1 is SGHDN and CDR2 is FVKESK. V was shortened by 2 bases and J by 7 bases, with 14 bases between the two germline ends. This CDR3 is built from 14 residues. This CDR3 reads CASSQSSGRGGYTF. The CDR3 coding sequence is TGTGCCAGCAGCCAAAGTTCGGGTAGGGGTGGCTACACCTTC.

The chain joins TRBV28 to TRBJ2-1, with a weak D call TRBD2 (6 bases). Trimming took off 3 bases at V and 7 bases at J, with 16 bases between the two ends. The CDR3 loop spans 15 amino acids. Germline lookup yields CDR1 MDHEN and CDR2 SYDVKM. This CDR3 is CASSLSGLLYNEQFF. The CDR3 nucleotides are TGTGCCAGCAGTTTGTCGGGACTCCTGTATAATGAGCAGTTCTTC.

J is TRBJ2-7 and V is TRBV10-3; TRBD2 matches at 8 bases. With V trimmed by 6 bases and J by 0 bases, 4 bases remained unmatched. The germline gives CDR1 ENHRY, CDR2 SYGVKD. The CDR3 runs to 14 residues. CDR3 coding DNA: TGTGCCATCAGCCCGGGAGGGGGCTCCTACGAGCAGTACTTC. This codes for CAISPGGGSYEQYF.

The V call is TRBV5-4, the J call TRBJ2-5, with TRBD2 identical over 8 bases. The length of the CDR3 is 14 residues. After removal of 4 bases from V and 5 bases from J, the junction contained 7 bases not matched to a gene. Per the germline V gene, CDR1 is SGHNT and CDR2 is YYREEE (reference sequence). In nucleotides, the CDR3 is TGTGCCAGCAGCCTTCCTGAGCGGGAGGAGACCCAGTACTTC. Amino acids: CASSLPEREETQYF.

Notes on this clone: Relative to the germline gene, one junction end is altered; a read error may explain this. The chain recombines TRBV5-1 with TRBJ2-7, with 8 bases identical to TRBD1. CDR1 SGHRS and CDR2 YFSETQ come from the germline V gene. CDR3 size: 14 residues. The CDR3 region is CASSPFGSDRVEIF. For the CDR3, the DNA is TGCGCCAGCAGCCCCTTTGGATCGGACAGGGTGGAAATCTTC.

The chain links TRBV7-9 to TRBJ1-5; no clear D. Germline V gives CDR1 SEHNR, CDR2 FQNEAQ (reference sequence). Trimming removed 5 bases from V and 9 bases from J, with 11 bases in between. The length of the CDR3 is 12 residues. The CDR3 is CASSGSSGPQHF. CDR3 bases: TGTGCCAGCAGCGGCAGTTCAGGGCCCCAGCATTTT.

In this sample, this clone turned up once. This rearrangement joins TRBV5-8 to TRBJ1-2, with 8 bases aligning to TRBD1. CDR3 size: 16 residues. The germline gives CDR1 SGHTS, CDR2 YDEGEE. V lost 0 bases and J lost 0; bases outside the gene matches: 4. The CDR3 sequence: CASSLVGTGANYGYTF. For the CDR3, the DNA is TGTGCCAGCAGCTTGGTTGGGACAGGAGCTAACTATGGCTACACCTTC.

V usage is TRBV6-5 and J usage is TRBJ2-7; 7 nucleotides line up with TRBD1. The V gene's germline CDR1 is MNHEY and CDR2 SVGAGI. The CDR3 is 14 amino acids. V shed 6 bases and J 1 base; nucleotides not matched to a gene: 6. The CDR3 reads CASSHRDSSYEQYF. The CDR3 DNA is TGTGCCAGCAGCCACCGGGACAGTTCCTACGAGCAGTACTTC.

This chain uses TRBV4-1 with TRBJ2-7, with D perhaps matching TRBD1 (6 bases). In germline, CDR1 is MGHRA, CDR2 YSYEKL. CDR3 length equals 14 residues. V was pared by 8 bases and J by 0 bases, with 14 bases between. In DNA, the CDR3 is TGCGCCAGCCGTAGCCCGGGACACTCCTACGAGCAGTACTTC. Translated, it gives CASRSPGHSYEQYF.

The chain combines TRBV9 with TRBJ2-7; TRBD1 aligns across 8 bases. The CDR3 is made up of 15 amino acids. From germline, CDR1 is SGDLS and CDR2 YYNGEE. Trimming took 0 bases from V and 5 from J; bases not matched to a gene: 7. In DNA, the CDR3 is TGTGCCAGCAGCGTAGCCCCGGACAGGGTTGACGAGCAGTACTTC. This codes for CASSVAPDRVDEQYF. Combining the CDR3 with reference TRBV9 and TRBJ2-7 gives the whole variable domain DSGVTQTPKHLITATGQRVTLRCSPRSGDLSVYWYQQSLDQGLQFLIQYYNGEERAKGNILERFSAQQFPDLHSELNLSSLELGDSALYFCASSVAPDRVDEQYFGPGTRLTVT.

The V and J genes are TRBV5-1 and TRBJ2-1; TRBD1 is a possible D gene (5 bases). Germline CDR1 and CDR2: SGHRS and YFSETQ. Trimming left V 1 base short and J 10 bases short, with 9 bases between. CDR3 length: 12 amino acids. The CDR3 DNA reads TGCGCCAGCAGCTTGAGGGGTCGGGAGCAGTTCTTC. Translation gives CASSLRGREQFF.

The rearrangement joins TRBV5-1 to TRBJ2-7; TRBD1 aligns across 7 bases. The CDR3 sequence is 13 residues long. Germline V gene sequence: CDR1 SGHRS, CDR2 YFSETQ. The ends lost 2 bases at V and 12 bases at J; junction bases unmatched: 11. The CDR3 spells CASSFSRQGHTYF. CDR3 bases: TGCGCCAGCAGCTTCTCGAGACAGGGCCACACGTACTTC.

The chain carries TRBV14 and TRBJ2-5; 11 bases align to TRBD1. V lost 3 bases, J lost 4 bases, and 7 bases stayed unmatched. The CDR3 spans 16 residues. Germline CDR1 SGHDN, CDR2 FVKESK. This CDR3 is CASSHQRTGGGETQYF. CDR3 coding DNA: TGTGCCAGCAGCCATCAAAGGACAGGGGGCGGAGAGACCCAGTACTTC.

The V call is TRBV10-3, the J call TRBJ1-1; 8 bases map to TRBD1. CDR1 is ENHRY, CDR2 SYGVKD, per germline. This CDR3 spans 18 amino acids. The trim removed 0 bases at V and 3 bases at J, leaving 12 bases unmatched. CDR3 in DNA: TGTGCCATCAGTGAGTCGATCAGGGCAGGGGGCTACGACACTGAAGCTTTCTTT. This encodes CAISESIRAGGYDTEAFF.

Details on this clone: The junction shows a germline mismatch at one end, possibly a read error. The CDR3 DNA sequence: TGTGCTAGCAGCTTGGGCTCGTGGGCAGGGGCTGGGGAGACCCAGTACTTC. Protein: CASSLGSWAGAGETQYF. The chain links TRBV7-7 to TRBJ2-5; TRBD1 is a possible D gene (6 bases). Germline-derived CDR1 and CDR2 are SSHAT and FNYEAQ (reference sequence). The CDR3 contains 17 residues.

The gene calls are TRBV27 and TRBJ2-1; 7 nucleotides match TRBD1. The CDR3 spans 16 residues. The germline CDR1 and CDR2 sequences are MNHEY and SMNVEV (reference sequence). V trimming: 0 bases; J trimming: 0 bases; junction bases outside the gene matches: 2. CDR3 DNA sequence: TGTGCCAGCAGTTTATCGAGGGGGCTCTCCTACAATGAGCAGTTCTTC. Protein sequence: CASSLSRGLSYNEQFF.

This clone has a single count. The chain recombines TRBV5-1 with TRBJ2-7, with D maybe TRBD1 (6 bases). V was cut by 4 bases and J by 3 bases, with 8 bases left in between. The CDR3 has 12 amino acids. Germline CDR1 is SGHRS and CDR2 is YFSETQ. The CDR3 spells CASSQQGYEQYF. For the CDR3, the DNA is TGCGCCAGCAGCCAACAGGGCTACGAGCAGTACTTC.

The chain recombines TRBV18 with TRBJ2-7; D is possibly TRBD1 (6 bases). CDR1 is KGHSH, CDR2 LQKENI, per germline. Between the trimmed V and J ends, which lost 4 bases and 0 bases, there was a span of 10 bases. The CDR3 loop spans 14 amino acids. CDR3 in amino acids: CASSRGQTSYEQYF. As DNA, the CDR3 is TGTGCCAGCTCACGTGGACAGACCTCCTACGAGCAGTACTTC. Filled out from reference TRBV18 and TRBJ2-7, the complete variable domain reads NAGVMQNPRHLVRRRGQEARLRCSPMKGHSHVYWYRQLPEEGLKFMVYLQKENIIDESGMPKERFSAEFPKEGPSILRIQQVVRGDSAAYFCASSRGQTSYEQYFGPGTRLTVT.